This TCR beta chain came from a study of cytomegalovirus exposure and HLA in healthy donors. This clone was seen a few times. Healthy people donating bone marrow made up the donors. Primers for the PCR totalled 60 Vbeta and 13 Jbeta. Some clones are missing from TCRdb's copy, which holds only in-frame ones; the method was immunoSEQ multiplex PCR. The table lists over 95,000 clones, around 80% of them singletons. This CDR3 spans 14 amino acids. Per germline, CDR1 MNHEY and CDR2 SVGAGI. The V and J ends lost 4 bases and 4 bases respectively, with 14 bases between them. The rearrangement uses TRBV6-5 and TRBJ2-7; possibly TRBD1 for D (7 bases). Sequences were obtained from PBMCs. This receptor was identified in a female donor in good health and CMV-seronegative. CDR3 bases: TGTGCCAGCAGTTCGGGGGACAGACCTTACGAGCAGTACTTC. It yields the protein CASSSGDRPYEQYF.